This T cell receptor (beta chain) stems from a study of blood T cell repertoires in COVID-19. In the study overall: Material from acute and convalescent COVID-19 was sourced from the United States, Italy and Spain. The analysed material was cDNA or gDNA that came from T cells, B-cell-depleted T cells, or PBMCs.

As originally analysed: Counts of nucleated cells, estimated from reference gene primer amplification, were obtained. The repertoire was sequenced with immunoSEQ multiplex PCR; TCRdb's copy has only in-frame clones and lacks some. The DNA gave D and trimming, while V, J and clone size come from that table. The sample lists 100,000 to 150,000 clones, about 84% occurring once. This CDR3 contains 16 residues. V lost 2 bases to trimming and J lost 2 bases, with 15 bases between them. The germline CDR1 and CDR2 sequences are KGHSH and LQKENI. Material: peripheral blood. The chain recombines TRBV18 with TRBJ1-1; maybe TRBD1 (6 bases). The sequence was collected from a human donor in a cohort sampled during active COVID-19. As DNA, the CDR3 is TGTGCCAGCTCACCATCAATGGACAGACGCAACACTGAAGCTTTCTTT. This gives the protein CASSPSMDRRNTEAFF.